What follows describes a single TCR beta chain. Its target is not known. The record originates from a study of T cell responses to AZD1222 COVID-19 vaccine. Germline V gene data show CDR1 as SNHLY and CDR2 as FYNNEI. J lost 6 bases, V lost 4 bases, and 5 bases had no gene match. The CDR3 loop spans 13 amino acids. Study outcomes and limitations: Females made up more of the donors, who were largely white British, and clonal diversity may have come out too low. Vaccine-associated CD4 TCRs spanned spike, dominant at 160-218 and 743-854.

Assay used: immunoSEQ multiplex PCR; TCRdb lists only in-frame clones, some missing. The sample consists of about 92,000 clones, 85% to 90% of them appearing once. The TCR comes from an adult in good health. Sequencing was performed on peripheral blood, taken on day 0 of MenACWY control vaccination. The chain couples TRBV2 to TRBJ1-2; 7 bases agree with TRBD1. Here the CDR3 reads CASSGQGRNGYTF. CDR3 DNA: TGTGCCAGCAGTGGACAGGGCCGGAATGGCTACACCTTC.